These 11 T cell receptor beta chains originate from one sample sequenced in a study of metastatic and nonmetastatic thyroid tumors. No patient had received any treatment before thyroid surgery. Using MiXCR, TCRdb re-called clones from the PCR reads. The table shows about 10,000 clones, with about 37% occurring only once. Sequenced: tumor tissue. The receptors were sampled from a female donor with papillary thyroid cancer or a benign thyroid nodule (not recorded which). Some clones in this sample may be carry-over from other donors' samples.

This chain links TRBV4-1 with TRBJ2-7; D is perhaps TRBD2 (6 bases). V was trimmed by 1 base and J by 2 bases, leaving 15 bases between them. This CDR3 has 16 residues. CDR1 is MGHRA and CDR2 is YSYEKL in the germline V gene. CDR3 residues: CASSQGVFGTPYEQYF. The DNA for the CDR3 is TGCGCCAGCAGCCAAGGAGTTTTCGGGACTCCCTACGAGCAGTACTTC.

The chain is built from TRBV11-1 and TRBJ2-3, with TRBD1 as a possible D gene (5 bases). The CDR3 is 15 amino acids. Germline V lookup: CDR1 SGHAT, CDR2 FQDESV (reference sequence). The ends were cut back, 5 bases at V and 0 bases at J, with 12 bases in the middle. As DNA, the CDR3 is TGTGCCAGCAGCATCCAGGGTTTGAGCACAGATACGCAGTATTTT. Its translation is CASSIQGLSTDTQYF.

CDR3 DNA sequence: TGCAGTGCTAGAGATCGGAATTCAGGGGGCGCGAACTATGGCTACACCTTC. This codes for CSARDRNSGGANYGYTF. The chain carries TRBV20-1 and TRBJ1-2; TRBD1 matches at 8 bases. This CDR3 comprises 17 residues. V was pared by 0 bases and J by 2 bases, with 11 bases of the junction left unmatched. Per the germline V gene, CDR1 is DFQATT and CDR2 is SNEGSKA (reference sequence).

J is TRBJ2-7 and V is TRBV12-3 or TRBV12-4; D ambiguous. There are 13 residues in the CDR3. V was clipped by 6 bases and J by 1 base, with 10 bases between them. This chain's CDR3 is CASSWAPSYEQYF. The CDR3 DNA sequence: TGTGCCAGCAGCTGGGCCCCTTCCTACGAGCAGTACTTC.

V gene TRBV11-2 combines with J gene TRBJ2-5; TRBD2 might be the D (6 bases). The germline V and J ends were trimmed by 6 bases and 1 base, with 12 bases remaining between them. The CDR3 has 14 residues. The germline V gene has CDR1 SGHAT and CDR2 FQNNGV. CDR3 region: CASSIGGSQETQYF. The CDR3 nucleotides read TGTGCCAGCAGTATTGGGGGGTCCCAAGAGACCCAGTACTTC.

V gene TRBV6-5 combines with J gene TRBJ2-7; TRBD2 agrees at 8 bases. V lost 3 bases to trimming and J lost 2 bases; unmatched junction nucleotides: 3. This CDR3 contains 14 residues. Per germline, CDR1 MNHEY and CDR2 SVGAGI. CDR3 in amino acids: CASSYLTSAYEQYF. DNA for the CDR3: TGTGCCAGCAGTTATTTGACTAGCGCCTACGAGCAGTACTTC.

This chain links TRBV20-1 with TRBJ1-2; 7 nucleotides match TRBD1. Per the germline V gene, CDR1 is DFQATT and CDR2 is SNEGSKA (reference sequence). The CDR3 runs 14 residues. V dropped 3 bases and J dropped 7; count of bases not matched to a gene: 11. The CDR3 coding sequence is TGCAGTGCTAGTTTCGAGAGGGGGCGGCGTGGCTACACCTTC. The encoded protein is CSASFERGRRGYTF.

The chain uses TRBV28 and TRBJ1-5; 9 positions match TRBD1. The trim removed 5 bases at V and 7 bases at J, leaving 6 bases unmatched. This CDR3 comprises 14 residues. In germline, CDR1 is MDHEN, CDR2 SYDVKM. CDR3 loop: CASSGHRGPQPQHF. CDR3 nucleotides: TGTGCCAGCAGTGGACACAGGGGGCCACAGCCCCAGCATTTT.

This clone has only a few counts. This chain uses TRBV27 with TRBJ2-1, with 8 bases that match TRBD2. CDR3 size: 15 residues. From germline, CDR1 is MNHEY and CDR2 SMNVEV (reference sequence). V trimming: 6 bases; J trimming: 1 base; junction bases outside the gene matches: 5. The CDR3 DNA sequence: TGTGCCAGCAGGTCCGGACTAGCATCCTACAATGAGCAGTTCTTC. The encoded protein is CASRSGLASYNEQFF.

This chain uses TRBV5-1 with TRBJ1-1; D possibly corresponds to TRBD1 (6 bases). The CDR3 is 15 amino acids. Germline V CDR1 and CDR2: SGHRS, YFSETQ. Trimming pared 4 bases from V and 0 bases from J, leaving 13 bases between. This CDR3 is CASSPMGHMNTEAFF. For the CDR3, the DNA is TGCGCCAGCAGCCCCATGGGACATATGAACACTGAAGCTTTCTTT.

This chain joins TRBV20-1 and TRBJ2-7; D is unclear. Per the germline V gene, CDR1 is DFQATT and CDR2 is SNEGSKA (reference sequence). V was pared by 1 base and J by 4 bases, with 11 bases between. This CDR3 spans 13 amino acids. This CDR3 is CSARGLVGYEQYF. The CDR3 DNA follows: TGCAGTGCTAGAGGGCTAGTAGGTTACGAGCAGTACTTC.